The 12 T cell receptor beta chains below come from one sample, sequenced in a study of cytotoxic CD8 clonotypes in ibrutinib-treated CLL. The repertoire was sequenced with immunoSEQ multiplex PCR; TCRdb's copy has only in-frame clones and lacks some. This table holds approximately 57,000 clones, around 60% found once. Sample: PBMCs, taken after 24 months of ibrutinib treatment. The receptors were gathered from a human donor with chronic lymphocytic leukemia.

The chain carries TRBV25-1 and TRBJ1-1, with D possibly matching TRBD1 (6 bases). This CDR3 spans 16 amino acids. Germline values: CDR1 MGHDK, CDR2 SYGVNS. V was pared by 4 bases and J by 6 bases, with 21 bases between. The CDR3 loop reads CASSGGGAGLRAEAFF. CDR3 DNA sequence: TGTGCCAGCAGTGGCGGGGGCGCGGGTTTGAGGGCTGAAGCTTTCTTT.

This sequence joins TRBV10-3 and TRBJ1-2; D might be TRBD1 (5 bases). The V gene lost 10 bases and the J gene lost 6 bases, with 12 bases spanning the gap. CDR1 ENHRY and CDR2 SYGVKD come from the germline V gene. The CDR3 runs to 11 residues. The chain's CDR3 is CASTGTHGYTF. CDR3 in DNA: TGTGCCAGCACCGGGACTCATGGCTACACCTTC.

V is TRBV5-1 and J is TRBJ1-4, with TRBD1 identical over 7 bases. Germline CDR1 is SGHRS and CDR2 is YFSETQ. This CDR3 contains 14 residues. J was trimmed by 8 bases and V by 4 bases; bases with no gene match: 8. This CDR3 is CASSPTGKREKLFF. The CDR3 DNA sequence: TGCGCCAGCAGCCCGACAGGGAAGAGGGAAAAACTGTTTTTT.

This chain uses TRBV6-6 with TRBJ2-2; D not resolved. V lost 7 bases and J lost 7, with 7 bases in between. Germline V gene data show CDR1 as MNHNY and CDR2 as SVGAGI (reference sequence). The CDR3 runs to 11 residues. The CDR3 spells CASTLGGELFF. As DNA, the CDR3 is TGTGCCAGCACGTTGGGCGGGGAGCTGTTTTTT.

This clone was seen more than once but under ten times. The gene calls are TRBV28 and TRBJ2-4, with 12 nucleotides matching TRBD2. The germline CDR1 and CDR2 sequences are MDHEN and SYDVKM. The CDR3 consists of 16 residues. Losses at the gene ends were 4 bases for V and 4 bases for J; bases not matched to a gene: 5. The chain's CDR3 is CASSSQTSGGKNIQYF. The CDR3 nucleotides are TGTGCCAGCAGTTCTCAAACTAGCGGGGGGAAAAACATTCAGTACTTC.

CDR3 loop: CASSILPSGQPQHF. CDR3 coding DNA: TGTGCCAGCAGTATACTCCCGTCAGGCCAGCCCCAGCATTTT. V and J are TRBV6-5 and TRBJ1-5; D is unresolved. This CDR3 is built from 14 residues. V lost 5 bases to trimming and J lost 7 bases, with 15 bases between them. CDR1 MNHEY and CDR2 SVGAGI come from the germline V gene.

The chain employs TRBV7-2 and TRBJ2-3; 9 bases fit TRBD2. The germline gives CDR1 SGHTA, CDR2 FQGNSA. This CDR3 has 13 residues. With 8 bases clipped from V and 6 bases from J, the junction kept 6 bases outside the gene matches. As DNA, the CDR3 is TGTGCCAGCGGGCGGCGGGAGGGCGATACGCAGTATTTT. It specifies CASGRREGDTQYF.

J is TRBJ1-6 and V is TRBV27; 7 nucleotides agree with TRBD1. Per the germline V gene, CDR1 is MNHEY and CDR2 is SMNVEV (reference sequence). CDR3 length: 14 residues. J was trimmed by 7 bases and V by 2 bases; bases with no gene match: 2. CDR3 bases: TGTGCCAGCAGTTTACCGACAGGGAATTCACCCCTCCACTTT. Translated: CASSLPTGNSPLHF.

This clone was observed a handful of times. The V gene is TRBV5-3, the J gene TRBJ2-6, with a weak D call TRBD1 (6 bases). TRBV5-3 is classed as an ORF, of uncertain function. The V end was cut by 4 bases, the J end by 5 bases, with 25 bases between. CDR3 length: 19 amino acids. CDR3 coding DNA: TGTGCCAGAAGCCTGCGAGTAGGACAGAGCTATCCACGGGCCAACGTCCTGACTTTC. It specifies CARSLRVGQSYPRANVLTF.

Ten or more counts support this clone. V and J are TRBV19 and TRBJ1-2; D not certain. The CDR3 contains 11 residues. CDR1 is LNHDA, CDR2 SQIVND, per germline (reference sequence). Trimming pared 5 bases from V and 8 bases from J, leaving 9 bases between. The CDR3 here is CASSALRGYTF. CDR3 nucleotide sequence: TGTGCCAGTAGTGCCCTAAGGGGCTACACCTTC.

This clone has at least ten counts. This chain joins TRBV7-8 and TRBJ2-5; D is unresolved. With 1 base removed from V and 0 bases from J, the gap between germline ends came to 9 bases. Looked up from germline, CDR1 is SGHVS and CDR2 is FQNEAQ. The CDR3 runs 15 residues. The CDR3 region is CASSLVWSDQETQYF. The CDR3 coding sequence is TGTGCCAGCAGCTTAGTTTGGTCGGACCAAGAGACCCAGTACTTC.

The V call is TRBV15, the J call TRBJ2-3, with 10 bases matching TRBD2. V lost 1 base, J lost 3 bases, and 1 base stayed unmatched. The CDR3 has 15 amino acids. CDR1 and CDR2 from the germline V gene are LNHNV and YYDKDF (reference sequence). In DNA form, the CDR3 reads TGTGCCACCAGCAGAGCTAGCGGGAGTACAGATACGCAGTATTTT. This encodes CATSRASGSTDTQYF.